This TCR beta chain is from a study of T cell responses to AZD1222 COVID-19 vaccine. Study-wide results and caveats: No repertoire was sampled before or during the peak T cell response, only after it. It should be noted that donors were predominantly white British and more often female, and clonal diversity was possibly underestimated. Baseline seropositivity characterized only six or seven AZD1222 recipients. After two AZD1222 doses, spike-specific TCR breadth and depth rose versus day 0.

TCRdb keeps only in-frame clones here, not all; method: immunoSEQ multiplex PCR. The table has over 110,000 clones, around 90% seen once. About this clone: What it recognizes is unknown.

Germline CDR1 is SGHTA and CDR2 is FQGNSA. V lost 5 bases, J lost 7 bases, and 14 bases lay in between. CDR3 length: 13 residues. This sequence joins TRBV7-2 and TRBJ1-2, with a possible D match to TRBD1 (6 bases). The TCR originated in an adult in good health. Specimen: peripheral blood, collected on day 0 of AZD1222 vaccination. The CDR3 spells CASSLGGVGGYTF. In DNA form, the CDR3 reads TGTGCCAGCAGCCTAGGGGGGGTTGGTGGCTACACCTTC.